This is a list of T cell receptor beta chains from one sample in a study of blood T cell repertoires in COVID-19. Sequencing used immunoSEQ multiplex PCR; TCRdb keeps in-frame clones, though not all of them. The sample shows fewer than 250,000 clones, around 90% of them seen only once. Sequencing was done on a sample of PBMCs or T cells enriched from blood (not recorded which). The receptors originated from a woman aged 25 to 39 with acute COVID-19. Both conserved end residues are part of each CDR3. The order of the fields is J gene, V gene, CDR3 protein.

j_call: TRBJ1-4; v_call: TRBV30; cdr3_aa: CAWSAIDTTNEKLFF
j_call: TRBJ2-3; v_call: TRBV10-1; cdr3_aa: CASKTGPQEDTQYF
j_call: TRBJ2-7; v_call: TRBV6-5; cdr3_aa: CASRDRDYEQYF
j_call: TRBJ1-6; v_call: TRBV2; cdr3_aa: CASKSAYSPLHF
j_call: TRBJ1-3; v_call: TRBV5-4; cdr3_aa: CASSPAGQSSGNTIYF
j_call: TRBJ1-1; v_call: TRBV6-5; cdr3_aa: CASSMAGDDTEAFF
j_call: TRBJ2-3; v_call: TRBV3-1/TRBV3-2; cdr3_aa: CASSRRLAGDTQYF
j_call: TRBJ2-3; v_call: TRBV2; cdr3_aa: CASRAGHTSTDTQYF
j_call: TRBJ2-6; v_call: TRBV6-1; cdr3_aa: CASSDLSRSRPGANVLTF
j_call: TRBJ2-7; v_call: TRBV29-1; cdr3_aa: CSALGQGDEQYF
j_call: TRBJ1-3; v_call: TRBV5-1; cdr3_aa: CASSLSGGLGNTIYF
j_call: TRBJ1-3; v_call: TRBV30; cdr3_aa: CAWSVQRGTGNTIYF
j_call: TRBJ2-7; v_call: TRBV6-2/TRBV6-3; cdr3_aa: CASSYLRGYEQYF
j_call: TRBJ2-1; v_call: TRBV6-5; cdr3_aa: CASRLGNEQFF
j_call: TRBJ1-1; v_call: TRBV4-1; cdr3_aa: CASSQEQGRTEAFF
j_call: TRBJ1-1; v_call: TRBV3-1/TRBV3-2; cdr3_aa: CASSQGAQNTEAFF
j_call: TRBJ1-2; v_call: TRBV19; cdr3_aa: CASTPLVASGTGDGYTF
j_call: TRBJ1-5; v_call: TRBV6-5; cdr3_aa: CASSLTVNQPQHF
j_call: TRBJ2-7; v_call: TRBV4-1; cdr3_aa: CASSQEAGTALYEQYF
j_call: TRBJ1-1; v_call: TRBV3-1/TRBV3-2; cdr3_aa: CASSRWEASLQTEAFF
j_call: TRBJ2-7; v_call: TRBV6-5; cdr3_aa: CASRQGSLGGEQYF
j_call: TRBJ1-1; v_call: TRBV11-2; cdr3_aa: CASSYASTGSLNTEAFF
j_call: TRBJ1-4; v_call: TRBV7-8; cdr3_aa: CASSSRGQKNEKLFF
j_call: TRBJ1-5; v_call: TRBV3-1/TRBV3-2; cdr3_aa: CASSQGRSRQPQHF
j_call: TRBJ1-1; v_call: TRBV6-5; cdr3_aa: CASSPGTGDAFF
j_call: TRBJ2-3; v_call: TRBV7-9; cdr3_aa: CASSLGELANTQYF
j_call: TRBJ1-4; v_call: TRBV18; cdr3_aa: CASSLGGTGENEKLFF
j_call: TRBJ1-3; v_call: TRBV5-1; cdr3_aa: CASSFAGGESRRDTIYF
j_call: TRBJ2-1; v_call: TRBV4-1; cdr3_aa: CASRGSSGEQFF
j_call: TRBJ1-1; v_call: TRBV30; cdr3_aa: CAWAPSGGEAFF
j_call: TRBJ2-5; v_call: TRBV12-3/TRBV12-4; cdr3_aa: CASSQGLQETQYF
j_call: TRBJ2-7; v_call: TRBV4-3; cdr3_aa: CASSQDGSRVWGGYEQYF
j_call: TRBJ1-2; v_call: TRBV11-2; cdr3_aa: CASSFRPGTGDGYTF
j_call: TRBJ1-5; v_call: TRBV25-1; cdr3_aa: CASRGRGINQPQHF
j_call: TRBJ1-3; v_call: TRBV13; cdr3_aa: CASSLAGGRVGNTIYF
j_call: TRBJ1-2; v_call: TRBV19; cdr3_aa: CASSIKFRRGYYGYTF
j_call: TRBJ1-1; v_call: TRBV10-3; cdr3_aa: CAISATGANTEAFF
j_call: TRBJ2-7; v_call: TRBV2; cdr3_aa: CASTRRYEQYF
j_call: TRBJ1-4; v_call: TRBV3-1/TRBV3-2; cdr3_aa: CASSPPHSELFF
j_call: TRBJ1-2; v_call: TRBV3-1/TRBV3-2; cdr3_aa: CASSQDNRGPYGYTF
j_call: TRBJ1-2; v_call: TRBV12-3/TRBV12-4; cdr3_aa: CASSLEQGYGYTF
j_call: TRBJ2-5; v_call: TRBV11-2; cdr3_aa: CASSLERGGETQYF
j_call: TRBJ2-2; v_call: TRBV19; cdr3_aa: CASIMGPHRGDTGELFF
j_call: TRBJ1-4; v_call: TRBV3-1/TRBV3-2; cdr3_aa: CASSQGEGTTFFF
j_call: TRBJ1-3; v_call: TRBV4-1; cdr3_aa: CASSFDPRGSSGNTIYF
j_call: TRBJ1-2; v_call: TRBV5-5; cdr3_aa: CASSPDSTLVYGYTF
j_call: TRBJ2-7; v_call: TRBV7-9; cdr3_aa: CASSLFSYEQYF
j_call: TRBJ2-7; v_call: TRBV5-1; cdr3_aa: CASSVDRATRNEQYF
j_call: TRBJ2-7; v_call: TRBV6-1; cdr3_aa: CASSEGGVAHPTYEQYF
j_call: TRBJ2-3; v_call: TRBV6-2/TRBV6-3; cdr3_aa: CASSYIPGTSGRDTQYF